These 5 T cell receptor beta chains were all obtained from the same sample, sequenced in a study of blood T cells in healthy people across ages. Primed by a sample-barcoded 5' primer and a J-beta primer mix, a second PCR proceeded for 7 to 11 cycles. TCRdb reprocessed the 5' RACE reads with MiXCR, giving one entry per CDR3 protein. The data show approximately 800,000 distinct CDR3 sequences, 50% to 65% seen once. The sample taken for sequencing was blood. The receptors here all came from a man of 80 years or more in good health.

V gene TRBV28 combines with J gene TRBJ2-7; TRBD1 might be the D (6 bases). Germline CDR1 and CDR2: MDHEN and SYDVKM. This CDR3 spans 15 amino acids. V lost 2 bases and J 1 base, leaving 12 bases between the germline ends. The CDR3 DNA follows: TGTGCCAGCAGTTTACCGGGGACATCATCCTACGAGCAGTACTTC. Its translation: CASSLPGTSSYEQYF.

The chain combines TRBV25-1 with TRBJ1-2; TRBD1 is a possible D gene (5 bases). Germline CDR1 is MGHDK and CDR2 is SYGVNS. The V end was cut by 6 bases, the J end by 4 bases, with 15 bases between. This CDR3 is built from 14 residues. The CDR3 region is CASSVGEISYGYTF. The DNA of the CDR3 is TGTGCCAGCAGCGTAGGGGAGATAAGCTATGGCTACACCTTC.

The chain has TRBV7-3 and TRBJ2-1; D is undetermined. Trimming removed 4 bases at V and 6 bases at J, with 16 bases between. The CDR3 is 15 amino acids. Germline V CDR1 and CDR2: SGHTA, FQGTGA. In nucleotides, the CDR3 is TGTGCCAGCAGCTACGGACCAGGTTTACTCAATGAGCAGTTCTTC. It is translated as CASSYGPGLLNEQFF.

The V and J genes are TRBV20-1 and TRBJ2-2, with D tentatively TRBD2 (6 bases). Trimming pared 1 base from V and 3 bases from J, leaving 12 bases between. This CDR3 comprises 15 residues. The germline CDR1 and CDR2 sequences are DFQATT and SNEGSKA (reference sequence). CDR3 amino acids: CSARVVAEDTGELFF. As DNA, the CDR3 is TGCAGTGCTAGAGTGGTAGCGGAGGACACCGGGGAGCTGTTTTTT.

In this sample, this clonotype turned up once. The chain uses TRBV5-1 and TRBJ1-1, with D maybe TRBD1 (6 bases). Germline CDR1 reads SGHRS; CDR2 reads YFSETQ. The CDR3 runs 17 residues. V lost 4 bases to trimming and J lost 1 base, with 20 bases between them. The chain's CDR3 is CASSAHPGAPRNTEAFF. The CDR3 DNA reads TGCGCCAGCAGCGCCCACCCGGGGGCGCCTAGGAACACTGAAGCTTTCTTT.